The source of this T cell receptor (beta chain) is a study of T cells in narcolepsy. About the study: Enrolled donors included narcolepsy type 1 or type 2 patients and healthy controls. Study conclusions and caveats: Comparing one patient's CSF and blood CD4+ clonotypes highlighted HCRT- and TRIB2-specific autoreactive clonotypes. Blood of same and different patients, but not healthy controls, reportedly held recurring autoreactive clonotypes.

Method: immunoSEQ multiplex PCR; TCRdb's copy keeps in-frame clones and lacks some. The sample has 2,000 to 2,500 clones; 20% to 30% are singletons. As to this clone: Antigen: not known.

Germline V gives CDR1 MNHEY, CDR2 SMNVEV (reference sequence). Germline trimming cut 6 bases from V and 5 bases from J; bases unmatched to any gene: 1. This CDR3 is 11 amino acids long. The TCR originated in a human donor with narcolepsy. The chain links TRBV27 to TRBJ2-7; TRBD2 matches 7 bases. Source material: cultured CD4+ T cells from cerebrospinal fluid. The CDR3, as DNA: TGTGCCAGCAGCCGGGGGGACGAGCAGTACTTC. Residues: CASSRGDEQYF.